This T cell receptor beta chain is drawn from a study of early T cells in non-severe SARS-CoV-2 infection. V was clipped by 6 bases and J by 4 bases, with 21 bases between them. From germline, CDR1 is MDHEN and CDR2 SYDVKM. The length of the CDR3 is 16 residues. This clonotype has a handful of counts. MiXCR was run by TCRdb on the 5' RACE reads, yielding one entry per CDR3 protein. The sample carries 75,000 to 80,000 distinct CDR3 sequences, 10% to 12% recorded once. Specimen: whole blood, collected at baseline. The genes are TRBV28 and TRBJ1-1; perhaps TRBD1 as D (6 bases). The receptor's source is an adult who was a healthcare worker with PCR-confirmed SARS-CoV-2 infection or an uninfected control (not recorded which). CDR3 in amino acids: CASSPPPGRGVTEAFF. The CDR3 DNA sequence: TGTGCCAGCAGCCCTCCCCCGGGGAGGGGGGTCACTGAAGCTTTCTTT.